Below, 23 T cell receptor beta chains from the same sample are listed, as sequenced in a study of T cell repertoires in cytomegalovirus infection. These receptors' antigens are unknown. One entry per CDR3 protein, called by TCRdb with MiXCR from the reads. Among roughly 340,000 distinct CDR3 sequences, under 35% were seen once, and the ten largest hold about 19%. The source material was cultured PBMCs, sampled from culture after CMV antigen stimulation. The source of these receptors is a human donor in good health (CMV status not recorded). Some clones in this sample may be carry-over from other donors' samples.

This clonotype showed up just once. V usage is TRBV20-1 and J usage is TRBJ1-6; no clear D gene. V was shortened by 2 bases and J by 7 bases, with 15 bases between the two germline ends. From germline, CDR1 is DFQATT and CDR2 SNEGSKA (reference sequence). The length of the CDR3 is 15 residues. The DNA of the CDR3 is TGCAGTGCTAGACGGGCAGGCACCAAAAATTCACCCCTCCACTTT. This translates into CSARRAGTKNSPLHF.

The genes are TRBV9 and TRBJ2-5; TRBD2 might be the D (6 bases). CDR3 length: 15 amino acids. The ends were cut back, 0 bases at V and 4 bases at J, with 13 bases in the middle. CDR1 and CDR2 from the germline V gene are SGDLS and YYNGEE. CDR3 DNA: TGTGCCAGCAGCGTAGATGCGGGGCTTGGAGAGACCCAGTACTTC. Its translation is CASSVDAGLGETQYF.

This clonotype came up a few times. The chain uses TRBV7-9 and TRBJ2-7; 8 bases map to TRBD1. Germline CDR1 is SEHNR and CDR2 is FQNEAQ (reference sequence). Germline trimming cut 4 bases from V and 3 bases from J; bases unmatched to any gene: 11. The CDR3 contains 16 residues. The CDR3 sequence: CASSSFRDRHLYEQYF. The CDR3 bases are TGTGCCAGCAGCTCGTTCCGGGACAGGCATCTCTACGAGCAGTACTTC.

This clonotype was counted a few times. The germline gene is not matched at one end of the junction; a read error may be the cause. The genes are TRBV7-3 and TRBJ2-3; D is possibly TRBD1 (6 bases). CDR3 length: 13 amino acids. The germline V gene encodes CDR1 SGHTA and CDR2 FQGTGA. CDR3 sequence: CASSSQTGSPTHF. Here the CDR3 DNA reads TGTGCCAGCAGCTCTCAGACAGGCTCTCCCACCCATTTT.

This clonotype was seen a handful of times. The gene calls are TRBV2 and TRBJ2-3; 10 nucleotides match TRBD1. Losses at the gene ends were 6 bases for V and 0 bases for J; bases not matched to a gene: 18. The CDR3 spans 20 residues. The germline CDR1 and CDR2 sequences are SNHLY and FYNNEI. The CDR3 loop reads CASRPGTGAMGPASTDTQYF. The CDR3 nucleotides are TGTGCCAGCAGACCCGGGACAGGGGCAATGGGCCCTGCAAGCACAGATACGCAGTATTTT. The full variable domain, rest sourced from reference TRBV2 and TRBJ2-3, is EPEVTQTPSHQVTQMGQEVILRCVPISNHLYFYWYRQILGQKVEFLVSFYNNEISEKSEIFDDQFSVERPDGSNFTLKIRSTKLEDSAMYFCASRPGTGAMGPASTDTQYFGPGTRLTVL.

This clonotype was detected only a few times. The genes are TRBV6-8 and TRBJ1-6; D gene ambiguous. With 6 bases removed from V and 9 bases from J, the gap between germline ends came to 12 bases. The CDR3 spans 13 residues. Germline lookup yields CDR1 MNHGY and CDR2 SAAAGT. The CDR3 loop reads CASSMIRSSPLHF. CDR3 coding DNA: TGTGCCAGCAGCATGATCCGGAGTTCACCCCTCCACTTT.

This clonotype was observed a handful of times. The chain recombines TRBV2 with TRBJ2-1; TRBD1 agrees at 7 bases. Losses at the gene ends were 8 bases for V and 6 bases for J; bases not matched to a gene: 10. Germline CDR1 SNHLY, CDR2 FYNNEI. CDR3 length: 14 amino acids. The CDR3 spells CASSSGTVINEQFF. The CDR3 nucleotides are TGTGCCAGCTCCTCCGGGACAGTAATCAATGAGCAGTTCTTC.

This clonotype was found once. A read error may account for a junction end that differs from germline. The chain links TRBV11-2 to TRBJ2-5, with D tentatively TRBD2 (6 bases). CDR1 and CDR2 (germline): SGHAT, FQNNGV. The length of the CDR3 is 12 residues. DNA for the CDR3: TGTGCCAGCAGCCCCGGGGGAGACACCCGGAACTTC. Protein: CASSPGGDTRNF. The whole variable domain, filled in from reference TRBV11-2 and TRBJ2-5, reads EAGVAQSPRYKIIEKRQSVAFWCNPISGHATLYWYQQILGQGPKLLIQFQNNGVVDDSQLPKDRFSAERLKGVDSTLKIQPAKLEDSAVYLCASSPGGDTRNFGPGTRLLVL.

The chain employs TRBV5-1 and TRBJ2-3; D gene ambiguous. This CDR3 spans 16 amino acids. Germline values: CDR1 SGHRS, CDR2 YFSETQ. V gave up 0 bases and J gave up 0 bases, with 11 bases separating them. CDR3 sequence: CASSLAVGDSTDTQYF. In nucleotides, the CDR3 is TGCGCCAGCAGCTTGGCCGTTGGGGATAGCACAGATACGCAGTATTTT.

V and J are TRBV6-1 and TRBJ1-6, with 7 positions matching TRBD1. Germline-derived CDR1 and CDR2 are MNHNS and SASEGT. The CDR3 consists of 14 residues. The V segment lost 3 bases and the J segment 6 bases; nucleotides outside the gene matches: 2. CDR3 DNA: TGTGCCAGCAGTGACGGGACAGTTAATTCACCCCTCCACTTT. This sequence encodes CASSDGTVNSPLHF.

The genes are TRBV7-3 and TRBJ2-3, with D unclear. CDR3 length: 16 amino acids. V was shortened by 4 bases and J by 1 base, with 15 bases between the two germline ends. CDR1 is SGHTA, CDR2 FQGTGA, per germline. In nucleotides, the CDR3 is TGTGCCAGCAGCTCCTTAAGCAGGTGGGGCACAGATACGCAGTATTTT. Protein product: CASSSLSRWGTDTQYF.

The genes are TRBV18 and TRBJ1-1, with 7 bases that match TRBD1. Losses at the gene ends were 5 bases for V and 4 bases for J; bases not matched to a gene: 7. The germline gives CDR1 KGHSH, CDR2 LQKENI. The CDR3 extends over 14 amino acids. The CDR3 reads CASSSTGYGTEAFF. In nucleotides, the CDR3 is TGTGCCAGCTCATCGACAGGGTATGGCACTGAAGCTTTCTTT.

The chain has TRBV12-3 or TRBV12-4 and TRBJ2-7; D perhaps matches TRBD1 (6 bases). V lost 5 bases, J lost 0 bases, and 8 bases lay in between. CDR3 size: 13 residues. The CDR3 coding sequence is TGTGCCAGCAGTCGGACAGACTCCTACGAGCAGTACTTC. Residues: CASSRTDSYEQYF.

The chain employs TRBV20-1 and TRBJ2-3, with 12 bases matching TRBD2. J lost 6 bases, V lost 5 bases, and 9 bases had no gene match. This CDR3 contains 15 residues. Germline V lookup: CDR1 DFQATT, CDR2 SNEGSKA (reference sequence). In nucleotides, the CDR3 is TGCAGTGCTTGCCCGACTAGCGGGAGTTGGGATACGCAGTATTTT. Protein product: CSACPTSGSWDTQYF.

V and J are TRBV7-9 and TRBJ1-2; 8 bases are shared with TRBD1. The length of the CDR3 is 18 residues. CDR1 SEHNR and CDR2 FQNEAQ come from the germline V gene (reference sequence). Losses at the gene ends were 7 bases for V and 3 bases for J; bases not matched to a gene: 19. CDR3 residues: CASNTIGQGPGMDYGYTF. The CDR3 DNA follows: TGTGCCAGCAACACAATCGGACAGGGACCCGGTATGGACTATGGCTACACCTTC.

The V and J genes are TRBV20-1 and TRBJ1-5, with D tentatively TRBD1 (5 bases). V gave up 0 bases and J gave up 3 bases, with 15 bases separating them. The germline V gene encodes CDR1 DFQATT and CDR2 SNEGSKA (reference sequence). This CDR3 region has 16 residues. CDR3 nucleotide sequence: TGCAGTGCTAGAGATGTCCACCCAGGACACAATCAGCCCCAGCATTTT. Its translation is CSARDVHPGHNQPQHF.

The sample holds a few counts of this clonotype. The chain recombines TRBV28 with TRBJ1-1; 8 nucleotides line up with TRBD1. Germline V gene data show CDR1 as MDHEN and CDR2 as SYDVKM. Trimming removed 5 bases from V and 4 bases from J; junction bases left unmatched: 6. The CDR3 has 14 residues. CDR3 loop: CASSHRGRGTEAFF. For the CDR3, the DNA is TGTGCCAGCAGTCACAGGGGGAGAGGCACTGAAGCTTTCTTT.

This clonotype was seen only a few times. The chain couples TRBV20-1 to TRBJ2-1; 9 bases fit TRBD2. Trimming removed 3 bases from V and 7 bases from J; junction bases left unmatched: 7. The CDR3 has 14 amino acids. Germline values: CDR1 DFQATT, CDR2 SNEGSKA (reference sequence). The CDR3 reads CSARPSSGVNEQFF. CDR3 nucleotides: TGCAGTGCTAGGCCATCTAGCGGGGTAAATGAGCAGTTCTTC.

In this sample, this clonotype turned up a few times. V gene TRBV19 combines with J gene TRBJ2-3; D is unresolved. The ends were cut back, 3 bases at V and 0 bases at J, with 16 bases in the middle. The germline CDR1 and CDR2 sequences are LNHDA and SQIVND (reference sequence). The CDR3 totals 17 residues. CDR3 in DNA: TGTGCCAGTAGTATTCTCTACGGCGGAACCAGCACAGATACGCAGTATTTT. Encoded protein: CASSILYGGTSTDTQYF.

The chain couples TRBV7-6 to TRBJ1-4; D not resolved. V was shortened by 1 base and J by 7 bases, with 7 bases between the two germline ends. CDR3 size: 13 residues. Germline V gene data show CDR1 as SGHVS and CDR2 as FNYEAQ. The CDR3 sequence is CASSLVIGEKLFF. The CDR3 DNA reads TGTGCCAGCAGCTTAGTTATCGGTGAAAAACTGTTTTTT.

This clonotype was seen more than once but under ten times. V gene TRBV5-6 combines with J gene TRBJ2-1; the D gene could be TRBD1 or TRBD2 (5 bases each). From germline, CDR1 is SGHDT and CDR2 YYEEEE. V dropped 4 bases and J dropped 5 bases, with 10 bases sitting between them. This CDR3 region has 13 residues. The CDR3 coding sequence is TGTGCCAGCAGCGCCGGGACCGACAATGAGCAGTTCTTC. Encoded protein: CASSAGTDNEQFF.

The table lists this clonotype with a few counts. The chain uses TRBV4-2 and TRBJ2-3; tentatively, D is TRBD1 (6 bases). Germline CDR1 and CDR2: LGHNA and YNFKEQ. The germline V and J ends were trimmed by 6 bases and 1 base, with 14 bases remaining between them. The CDR3 consists of 15 residues. In DNA form, the CDR3 reads TGTGCCAGCAGTGACCACAGGGAAGGCACAGATACGCAGTATTTT. The encoded protein is CASSDHREGTDTQYF.

The genes are TRBV12-3 or TRBV12-4 and TRBJ2-1, with D perhaps matching TRBD1 (5 bases). This CDR3 spans 14 amino acids. Trimming took off 5 bases at V and 4 bases at J, with 12 bases between the two ends. CDR3 in DNA: TGTGCCAGCAGTCCCTCGACAGTTTACAATGAGCAGTTCTTC. It encodes CASSPSTVYNEQFF.